The entry below gives a single T cell receptor (beta chain) sequence along with its context. Indicated time point: pre-treatment sample, taken before nivolumab and TIL therapy. The immunoSEQ assay was v3. Assay: immunoSEQ multiplex PCR; the TCRdb copy retains only in-frame clones and omits some. The repertoire has about 60,000 clones, around 86% of them found once; the top ten carry 2% to 3%. This entry comes from a study of TIL therapy for anti-PD-1-resistant metastatic lung cancer. The germline gives CDR1 GTSNPN, CDR2 SVGIG (reference sequence). CDR3 length: 11 residues. The V end was cut by 3 bases, the J end by 9 bases, with 12 bases between.

The clonotype comes from a person between 30 and 79 years old with non-small cell lung cancer. The chain joins TRBV30 to TRBJ2-7; D uncertain. Material: blood, obtained at baseline. The CDR3 DNA reads TGTGCCTGGAGAATACATGGCGCGCAGTACTTC. It specifies CAWRIHGAQYF.